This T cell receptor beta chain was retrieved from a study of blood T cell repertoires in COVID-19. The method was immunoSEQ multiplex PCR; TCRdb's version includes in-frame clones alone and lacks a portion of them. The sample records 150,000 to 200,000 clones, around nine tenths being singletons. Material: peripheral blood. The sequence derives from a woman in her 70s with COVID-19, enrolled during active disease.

The CDR3 sequence: CASSPGRQGNGNTIYF. CDR3 nucleotides: TGTGCCAGCAGCCCCGGGCGACAGGGGAATGGAAACACCATATATTTT. The gene calls are TRBV7-3 and TRBJ1-3; TRBD1 agrees at 8 bases. The junction had 9 bases not matched to a gene; V was cut back by 5 bases and J by 3 bases. The length of the CDR3 is 16 residues. The germline V gene encodes CDR1 SGHTA and CDR2 FQGTGA.